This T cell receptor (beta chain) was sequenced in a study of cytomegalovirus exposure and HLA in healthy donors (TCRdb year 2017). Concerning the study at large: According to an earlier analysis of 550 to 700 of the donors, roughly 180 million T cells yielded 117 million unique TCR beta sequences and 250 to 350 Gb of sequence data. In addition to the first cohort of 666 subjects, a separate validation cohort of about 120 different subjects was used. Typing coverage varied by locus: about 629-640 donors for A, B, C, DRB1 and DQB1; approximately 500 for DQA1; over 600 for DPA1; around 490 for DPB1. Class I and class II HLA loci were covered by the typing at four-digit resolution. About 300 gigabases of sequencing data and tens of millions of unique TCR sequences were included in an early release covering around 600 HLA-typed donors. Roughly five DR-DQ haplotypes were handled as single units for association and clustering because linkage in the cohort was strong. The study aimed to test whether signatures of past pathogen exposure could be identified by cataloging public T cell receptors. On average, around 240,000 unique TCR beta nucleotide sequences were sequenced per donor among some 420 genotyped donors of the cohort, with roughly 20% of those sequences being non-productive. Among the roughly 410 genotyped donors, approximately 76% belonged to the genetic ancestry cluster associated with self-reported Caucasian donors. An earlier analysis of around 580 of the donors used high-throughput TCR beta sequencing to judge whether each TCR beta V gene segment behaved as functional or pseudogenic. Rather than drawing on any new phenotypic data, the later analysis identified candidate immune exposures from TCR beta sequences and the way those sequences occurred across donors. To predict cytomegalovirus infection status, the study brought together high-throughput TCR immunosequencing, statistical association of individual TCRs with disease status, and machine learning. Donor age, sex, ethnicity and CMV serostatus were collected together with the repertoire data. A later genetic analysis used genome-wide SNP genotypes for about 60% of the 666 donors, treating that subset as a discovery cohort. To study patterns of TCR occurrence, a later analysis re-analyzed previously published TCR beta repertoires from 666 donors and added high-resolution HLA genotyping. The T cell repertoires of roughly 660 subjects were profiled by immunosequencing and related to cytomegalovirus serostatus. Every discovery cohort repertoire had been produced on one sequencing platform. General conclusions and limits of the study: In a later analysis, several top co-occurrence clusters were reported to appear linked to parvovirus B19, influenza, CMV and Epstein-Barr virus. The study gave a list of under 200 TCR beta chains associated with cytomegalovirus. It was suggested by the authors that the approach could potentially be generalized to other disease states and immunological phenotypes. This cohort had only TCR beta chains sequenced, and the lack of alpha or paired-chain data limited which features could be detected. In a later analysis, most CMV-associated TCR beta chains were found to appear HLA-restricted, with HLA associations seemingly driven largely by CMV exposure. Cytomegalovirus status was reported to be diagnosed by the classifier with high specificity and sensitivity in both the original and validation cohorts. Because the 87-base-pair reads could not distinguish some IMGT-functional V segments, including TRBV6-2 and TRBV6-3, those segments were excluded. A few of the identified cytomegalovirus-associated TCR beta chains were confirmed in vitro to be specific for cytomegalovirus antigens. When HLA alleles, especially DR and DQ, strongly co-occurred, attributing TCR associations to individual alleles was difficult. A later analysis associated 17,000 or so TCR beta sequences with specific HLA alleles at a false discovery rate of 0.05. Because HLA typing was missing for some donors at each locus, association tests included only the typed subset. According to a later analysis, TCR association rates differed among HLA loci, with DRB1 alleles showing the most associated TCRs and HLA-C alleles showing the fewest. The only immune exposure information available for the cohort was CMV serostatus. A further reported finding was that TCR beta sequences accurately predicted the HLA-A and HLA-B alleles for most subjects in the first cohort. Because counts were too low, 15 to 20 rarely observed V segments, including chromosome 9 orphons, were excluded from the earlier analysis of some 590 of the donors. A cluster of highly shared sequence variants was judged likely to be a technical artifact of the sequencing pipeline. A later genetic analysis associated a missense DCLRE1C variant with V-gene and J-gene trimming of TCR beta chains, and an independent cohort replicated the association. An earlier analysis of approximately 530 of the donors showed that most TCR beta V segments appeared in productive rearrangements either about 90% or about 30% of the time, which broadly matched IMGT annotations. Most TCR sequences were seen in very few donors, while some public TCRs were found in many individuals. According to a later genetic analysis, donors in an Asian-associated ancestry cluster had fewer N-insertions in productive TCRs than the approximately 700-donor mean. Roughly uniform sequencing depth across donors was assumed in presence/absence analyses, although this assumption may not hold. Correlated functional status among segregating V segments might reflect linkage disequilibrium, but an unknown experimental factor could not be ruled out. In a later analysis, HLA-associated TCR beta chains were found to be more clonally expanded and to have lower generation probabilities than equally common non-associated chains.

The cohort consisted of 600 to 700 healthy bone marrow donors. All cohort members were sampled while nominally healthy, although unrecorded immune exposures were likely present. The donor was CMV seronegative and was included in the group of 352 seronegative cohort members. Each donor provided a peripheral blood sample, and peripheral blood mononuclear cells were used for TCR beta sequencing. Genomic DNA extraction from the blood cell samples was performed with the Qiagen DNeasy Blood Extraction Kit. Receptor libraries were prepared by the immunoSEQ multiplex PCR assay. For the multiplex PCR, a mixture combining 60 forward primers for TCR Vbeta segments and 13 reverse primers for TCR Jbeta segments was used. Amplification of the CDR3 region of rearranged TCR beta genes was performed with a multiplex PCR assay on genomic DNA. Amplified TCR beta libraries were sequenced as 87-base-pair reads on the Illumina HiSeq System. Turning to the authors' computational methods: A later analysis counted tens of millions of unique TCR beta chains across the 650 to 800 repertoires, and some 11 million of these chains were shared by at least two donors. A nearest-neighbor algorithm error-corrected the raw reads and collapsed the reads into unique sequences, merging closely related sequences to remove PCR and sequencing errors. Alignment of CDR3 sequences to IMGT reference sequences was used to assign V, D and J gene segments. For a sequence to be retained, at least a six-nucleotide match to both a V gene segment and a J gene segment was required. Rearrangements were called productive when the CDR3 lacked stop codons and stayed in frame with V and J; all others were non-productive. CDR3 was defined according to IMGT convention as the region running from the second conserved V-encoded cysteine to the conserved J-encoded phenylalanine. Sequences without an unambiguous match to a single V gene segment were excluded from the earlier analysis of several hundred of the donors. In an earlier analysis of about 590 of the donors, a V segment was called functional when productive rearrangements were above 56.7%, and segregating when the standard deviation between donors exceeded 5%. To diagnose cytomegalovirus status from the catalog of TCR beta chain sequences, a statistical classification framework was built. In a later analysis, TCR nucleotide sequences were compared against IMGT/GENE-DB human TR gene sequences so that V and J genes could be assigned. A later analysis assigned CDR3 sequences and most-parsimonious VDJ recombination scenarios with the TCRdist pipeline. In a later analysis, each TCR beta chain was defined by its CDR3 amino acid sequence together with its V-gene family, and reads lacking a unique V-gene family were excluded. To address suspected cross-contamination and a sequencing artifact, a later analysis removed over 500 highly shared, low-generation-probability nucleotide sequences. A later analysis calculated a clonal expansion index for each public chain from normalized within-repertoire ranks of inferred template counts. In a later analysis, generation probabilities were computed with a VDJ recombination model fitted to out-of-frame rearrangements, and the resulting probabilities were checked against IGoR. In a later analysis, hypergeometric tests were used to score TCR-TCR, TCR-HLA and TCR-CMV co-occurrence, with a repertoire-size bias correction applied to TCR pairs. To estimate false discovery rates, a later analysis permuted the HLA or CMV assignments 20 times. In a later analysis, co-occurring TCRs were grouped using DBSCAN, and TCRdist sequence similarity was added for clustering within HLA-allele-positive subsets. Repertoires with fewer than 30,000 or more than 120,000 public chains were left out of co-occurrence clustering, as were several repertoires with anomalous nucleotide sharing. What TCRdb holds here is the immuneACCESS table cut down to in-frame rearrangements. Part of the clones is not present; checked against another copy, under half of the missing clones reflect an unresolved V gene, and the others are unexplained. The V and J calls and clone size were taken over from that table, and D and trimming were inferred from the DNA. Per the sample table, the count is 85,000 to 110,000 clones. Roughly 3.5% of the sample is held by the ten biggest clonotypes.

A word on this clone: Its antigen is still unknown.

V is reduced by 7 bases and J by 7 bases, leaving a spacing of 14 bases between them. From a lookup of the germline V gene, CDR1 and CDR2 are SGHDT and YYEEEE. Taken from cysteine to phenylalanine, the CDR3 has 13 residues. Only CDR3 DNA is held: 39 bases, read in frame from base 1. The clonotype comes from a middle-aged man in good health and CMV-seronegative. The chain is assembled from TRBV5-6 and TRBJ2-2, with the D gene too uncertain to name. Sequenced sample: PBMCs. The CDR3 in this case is CASRPKTGGELFF. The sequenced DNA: TGTGCCAGCCGCCCGAAAACGGGCGGGGAGCTGTTTTTT.